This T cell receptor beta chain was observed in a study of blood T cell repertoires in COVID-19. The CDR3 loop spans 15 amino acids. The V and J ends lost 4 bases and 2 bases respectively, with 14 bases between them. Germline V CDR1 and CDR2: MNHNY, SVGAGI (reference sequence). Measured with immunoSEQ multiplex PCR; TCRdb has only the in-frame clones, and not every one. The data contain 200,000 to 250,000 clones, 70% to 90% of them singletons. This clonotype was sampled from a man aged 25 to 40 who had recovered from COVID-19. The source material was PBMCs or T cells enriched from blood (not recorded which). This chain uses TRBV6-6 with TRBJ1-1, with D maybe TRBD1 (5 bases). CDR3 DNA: TGTGCCAGCAGTTCCGCAATAACAGGTAACACTGAAGCTTTCTTT. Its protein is CASSSAITGNTEAFF.